A single sample is the source of the 14 T cell receptor beta chains below, sequenced in a study of blood T cells in healthy people across ages. With a J-beta primer mix and a sample-barcoded 5' primer, a second PCR ran 7 to 11 cycles. TCRdb re-derived calls from the 5' RACE reads in MiXCR, one entry per CDR3 protein. The sample contains hundreds of thousands of distinct CDR3 sequences, roughly 50% of which appear only once. The specimen sequenced was blood. The source is a man at least 80 years old in good health.

This clonotype was seen more than once but under ten times. The chain recombines TRBV29-1 with TRBJ1-1; D not certain. CDR1 SQVTM and CDR2 ANQGSEA come from the germline V gene. The CDR3 loop spans 9 amino acids. The DNA of the CDR3 is TGCAGGGAGCCGGAACAAGCTTTCTTT. This codes for CREPEQAFF.

The V gene is TRBV3-1, the J gene TRBJ1-2; no reliable D call. CDR1 and CDR2 from the germline V gene are LGHDT and YNNKEL (reference sequence). V was cut by 1 base and J by 6 bases, with 15 bases left in between. This CDR3 is 15 amino acids long. CDR3 in amino acids: CASSQVRMEGDGYTF. CDR3 nucleotides: TGTGCCAGCAGCCAAGTTAGGATGGAAGGAGATGGCTACACCTTC.

The chain combines TRBV29-1 with TRBJ1-4; D is possibly TRBD1 (6 bases). Between the trimmed V and J ends, which lost 4 bases and 6 bases, there was a span of 12 bases. Germline CDR1 and CDR2: SQVTM and ANQGSEA. This CDR3 region has 13 residues. CDR3 DNA: TGCAGCGTTGTTCCGGGGGCGGATGAAAAACTGTTTTTT. Protein: CSVVPGADEKLFF.

This clonotype was seen a handful of times. The chain is built from TRBV27 and TRBJ2-7, with 13 bases fitting TRBD2. The CDR3 consists of 15 residues. Unmatched junction bases numbered 6, after V lost 4 bases and J lost 6 bases. Germline values: CDR1 MNHEY, CDR2 SMNVEV (reference sequence). The CDR3 sequence: CASSSGTSGIAEQYF. As DNA, the CDR3 is TGTGCCAGCAGTTCCGGGACTAGCGGGATTGCCGAGCAGTACTTC.

The V gene is TRBV27, the J gene TRBJ1-2, with 8 bases fitting TRBD1. The CDR3 sequence is 15 residues long. Germline CDR1 reads MNHEY; CDR2 reads SMNVEV (reference sequence). Trimming cost V 5 bases and J 4 bases; bases outside gene matches: 9. The CDR3 loop reads CASSPQDRDLYGYTF. The CDR3 DNA is TGTGCCAGCAGTCCTCAGGACAGGGACCTCTATGGCTACACCTTC.

This clonotype was recorded a few times. The rearrangement uses TRBV12-5 and TRBJ2-2; 8 nucleotides align to TRBD1. The V gene end was trimmed by 7 bases and the J gene end by 1 base; junction bases not matched to a gene: 5. The CDR3 spans 15 residues. The germline V gene has CDR1 LGHNT and CDR2 FRNRAP. The CDR3 DNA reads TGTGCTAGTGCCCGGACAGGGAAGAACACCGGGGAGCTGTTTTTT. Translation: CASARTGKNTGELFF.

The chain recombines TRBV7-2 with TRBJ2-3, with D perhaps TRBD2 (5 bases). CDR1 is SGHTA and CDR2 is FQGNSA in the germline V gene. This CDR3 is built from 15 residues. V dropped 5 bases and J dropped 14 bases, with 26 bases sitting between them. In DNA form, the CDR3 reads TGTACCAGCAGCCCCGGAGGCCTAGGAGCAGCTCGCGCGTATTTT. It yields the protein CTSSPGGLGAARAYF.

The chain links TRBV28 to TRBJ2-4; D gene uncertain. The DNA end is a closer match to TRBJ2-7, so the J assignment may be wrong. The germline V gene has CDR1 MDHEN and CDR2 SYDVKM. The CDR3 has 14 residues. The CDR3 reads CASSPQGRPYEQYF. CDR3 sequence (DNA): TGTGCCAGCAGCCCTCAAGGCCGTCCCTACGAGCAGTACTTC.

The V gene is TRBV6-4, the J gene TRBJ2-1; D remains ambiguous. The DNA end is more similar to TRBJ2-7, so the J call may be wrong. The CDR3 sequence is 13 residues long. Germline CDR1 reads MRHNA; CDR2 reads SNTAGT. CDR3 loop: CASSDWTYNEQYF. CDR3 coding DNA: TGTGCCAGCAGTGACTGGACCTACAATGAGCAGTACTTC.

In its sample, this clonotype was seen a few times. The gene calls are TRBV29-1 and TRBJ1-5; D is ambiguous. Trimming removed 7 bases from V and 4 bases from J, with 14 bases in between. CDR1 SQVTM and CDR2 ANQGSEA come from the germline V gene. This CDR3 has 13 amino acids. The CDR3 nucleotides read TGCAGCGCCGGCTGGGGAATAAATCAGCCCCAGCATTTT. The encoded protein is CSAGWGINQPQHF.

The gene calls are TRBV3-1 and TRBJ2-5; 8 bases map to TRBD2. With V trimmed by 1 base and J by 5 bases, 9 bases remained unmatched. Germline values: CDR1 LGHDT, CDR2 YNNKEL (reference sequence). This CDR3 has 16 amino acids. CDR3 DNA sequence: TGTGCCAGCAGCCAAGCTCTCACTAGCGGATGGGAGACCCAGTACTTC. Translating gives CASSQALTSGWETQYF.

The chain carries TRBV20-1 and TRBJ1-5, with D maybe TRBD1 (6 bases). CDR3 length: 15 residues. Germline lookup yields CDR1 DFQATT and CDR2 SNEGSKA (reference sequence). Trimming took off 2 bases at V and 0 bases at J, with 11 bases between the two ends. Here the CDR3 reads CSARRTDISNQPQHF. The CDR3 DNA reads TGCAGTGCTAGAAGGACAGACATTAGCAATCAGCCCCAGCATTTT.

The chain recombines TRBV10-3 with TRBJ2-1; D not resolved. In germline, CDR1 is ENHRY, CDR2 SYGVKD. The CDR3 is 14 amino acids. The V gene lost 0 bases and the J gene lost 15 bases, with 18 bases spanning the gap. The CDR3 region is CAISESYGLTFWFF. In DNA form, the CDR3 reads TGTGCCATCAGTGAGTCGTACGGCTTGACTTTCTGGTTCTTC.

The rearrangement uses TRBV5-1 and TRBJ2-1; D is ambiguous. Near its end, the DNA agrees better with TRBJ2-7, so the J call may be wrong. The germline V gene has CDR1 SGHRS and CDR2 YFSETQ. The CDR3 consists of 14 residues. The CDR3 is CASSIESSYNEQYF. In DNA, the CDR3 is TGCGCCAGCAGCATCGAGAGCTCCTACAATGAGCAGTACTTC.